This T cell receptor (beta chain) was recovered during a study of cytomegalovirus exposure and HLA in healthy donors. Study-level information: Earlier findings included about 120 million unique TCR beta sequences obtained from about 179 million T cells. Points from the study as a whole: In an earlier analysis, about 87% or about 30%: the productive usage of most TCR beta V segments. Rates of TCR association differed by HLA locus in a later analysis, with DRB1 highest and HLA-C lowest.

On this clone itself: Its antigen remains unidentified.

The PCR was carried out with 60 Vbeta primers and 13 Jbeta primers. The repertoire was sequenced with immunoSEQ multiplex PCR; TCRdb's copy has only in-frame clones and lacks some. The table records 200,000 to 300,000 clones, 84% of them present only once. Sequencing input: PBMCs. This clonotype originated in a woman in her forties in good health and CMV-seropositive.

CDR3 sequence reads: CASSFLPQNNYGYTF. The DNA for the CDR3 is TGTGCCAGCAGCTTTCTGCCCCAGAACAACTATGGCTACACCTTC. The V gene is TRBV7-9, the J gene TRBJ1-2, with D hard to call. V lost 3 bases to trimming and J lost 2 bases, with 13 bases between them. The length of the CDR3 is 15 residues. The germline gives CDR1 SEHNR, CDR2 FQNEAQ (reference sequence).